Shown below are 25 T cell receptor beta chains from a single sample sequenced in a study of technical replicates of blood from a handful of donors. Sequencing used immunoSEQ multiplex PCR; TCRdb keeps in-frame clones, though not all of them. The sample has 75,000 to 100,000 clones, roughly 94% seen once. Specimen: T cells isolated from PBMCs. These receptors all stem from a human donor in good health.

The chain is built from TRBV4-3 and TRBJ2-3, with 10 bases that match TRBD2. The CDR3 length is 16 residues. The V gene's germline CDR1 is LGHNA and CDR2 YSLEER. J lost 4 bases, V lost 4 bases, and 8 bases had no gene match. The CDR3 nucleotides are TGCGCCAGCAGCCCGCAGCTAGCGGGAGCATCAGATACGCAGTATTTT. This codes for CASSPQLAGASDTQYF.

The chain is built from TRBV6-6 and TRBJ1-2; TRBD1 matches 7 bases. This CDR3 is built from 15 residues. Germline values: CDR1 MNHNY, CDR2 SVGAGI (reference sequence). V lost 6 bases and J lost 4; bases outside the gene matches: 11. CDR3 loop: CASSPIRDSLYGYTF. CDR3 DNA sequence: TGTGCCAGCAGCCCTATCCGGGACAGCCTCTATGGCTACACCTTC.

DNA of the CDR3: TGCGCCAGCAGTGAACAGATCAATCAGCCCCAGCATTTT. It translates to CASSEQINQPQHF. The chain joins TRBV10-2 to TRBJ1-5; D not resolved. Germline V CDR1 and CDR2: WSHSY, SAAADI. The CDR3 is made up of 13 amino acids. V lost 3 bases, J lost 3 bases, and 6 bases lay in between.

This chain connects TRBV21-1 to TRBJ1-1; TRBD1 was called by the table and not checked on the DNA. TRBV21-1 is marked as a pseudogene. The CDR3 is made up of 17 amino acids. The CDR3, as DNA: TGTGCCAGCAGCAAAATAGGGGCAGCCAAGGCGAACACTGAAGCTTTCTTT. It specifies CASSKIGAAKANTEAFF.

The chain recombines TRBV25-1 with TRBJ1-1, with a possible D match to TRBD1 (5 bases). Deletions cut 8 bases from V and 0 bases from J, with 13 bases between. The germline gives CDR1 MGHDK, CDR2 SYGVNS. The CDR3 contains 14 residues. This CDR3 reads CASRNWGVNTEAFF. CDR3 DNA: TGTGCCAGCCGCAATTGGGGGGTGAACACTGAAGCTTTCTTT. The full variable domain, completed using reference TRBV25-1 and TRBJ1-1, is EADIYQTPRYLVIGTGKKITLECSQTMGHDKMYWYQQDPGMELHLIHYSYGVNSTEKGDLSSESTVSRIRTEHFPLTLESARPSHTSQYLCASRNWGVNTEAFFGQGTRLTVV.

J is TRBJ2-3 and V is TRBV20-1; possible D gene TRBD1, 5 bases. V was clipped by 1 base and J by 8 bases, with 7 bases between them. From germline, CDR1 is DFQATT and CDR2 SNEGSKA (reference sequence). The CDR3 extends over 11 amino acids. The CDR3, as DNA: TGCAGTGCTAGAGTGCAGGGTACGCAGTATTTT. Its translation: CSARVQGTQYF.

The chain joins TRBV10-3 to TRBJ1-1; D is possibly TRBD1 (5 bases). Looked up from germline, CDR1 is ENHRY and CDR2 is SYGVKD. V was trimmed by 6 bases and J by 8 bases, leaving 10 bases between them. The CDR3 extends over 11 amino acids. CDR3 DNA: TGTGCCATCAGAATTAACAGGGAAGCTTTCTTT. It codes for CAIRINREAFF.

This sequence joins TRBV30 and TRBJ2-1; possible D gene TRBD2, 6 bases. The V gene lost 3 bases and the J gene lost 8 bases, with 11 bases spanning the gap. Looked up from germline, CDR1 is GTSNPN and CDR2 is SVGIG (reference sequence). The CDR3 sequence is 12 residues long. CDR3 coding DNA: TGTGCCTGGAGCGACGGGAGCGATGAGCAGTTCTTC. Translation gives CAWSDGSDEQFF. Based on the CDR3 plus reference TRBV30 and TRBJ2-1, the full variable domain is SQTIHQWPATLVQPVGSPLSLECTVEGTSNPNLYWYRQAAGRGLQLLFYSVGIGQISSEVPQNLSASRPQDRQFILSSKKLLLSDSGFYLCAWSDGSDEQFFGPGTRLTVL.

The chain is built from TRBV27 and TRBJ1-2, with D unresolved. Germline V gene lookup returns CDR1 MNHEY and CDR2 SMNVEV (reference sequence). The CDR3 covers 13 residues. V was pared by 5 bases and J by 4 bases, with 11 bases between. CDR3 in DNA: TGTGCCAGCAGTACCTACGGTACCTATGGCTACACCTTC. It codes for CASSTYGTYGYTF.

The chain links TRBV27 to TRBJ2-3; D is uncertain. The germline CDR1 and CDR2 sequences are MNHEY and SMNVEV (reference sequence). The CDR3 is 14 residues long. Trimming removed 3 bases at V and 1 base at J, with 8 bases between. The CDR3 DNA is TGTGCCAGCAGTTTCTCCTCGGGCACAGATACGCAGTATTTT. Translating it yields CASSFSSGTDTQYF.

This clone was recorded once. V usage is TRBV19 and J usage is TRBJ2-2, with 8 bases that match TRBD1. The CDR3 runs to 15 residues. Per germline, CDR1 LNHDA and CDR2 SQIVND (reference sequence). V shed 6 bases, J shed 0 bases, and the junction held 3 bases outside the gene matches. DNA for the CDR3: TGTGCCAGTAGCAAGACAGGGGCGAACACCGGGGAGCTGTTTTTT. The encoded protein is CASSKTGANTGELFF.

CDR3 coding DNA: TGCGCCAGCAGGCCCCGGCGGGAGTCATACAATGAGCAGTTCTTC. Translation gives CASRPRRESYNEQFF. The V gene is TRBV10-1, the J gene TRBJ2-1; 7 bases line up with TRBD2. The CDR3 covers 15 residues. V shed 6 bases, J shed 4 bases, and the junction held 9 bases outside the gene matches. The germline gives CDR1 WNHNN, CDR2 SYGVQD (reference sequence).

The chain recombines TRBV5-4 with TRBJ2-1, with TRBD2 identical over 11 bases. The CDR3 is 16 amino acids. V was clipped by 0 bases and J by 7 bases; unmatched bases: 6. Germline loops: CDR1 SGHNT, CDR2 YYREEE (reference sequence). CDR3 sequence: CASSLERVAGGNEQFF. DNA for the CDR3: TGTGCCAGCAGCTTGGAGAGGGTAGCGGGGGGGAATGAGCAGTTCTTC.

For the CDR3, the DNA is TGTGCCAGTAGTTCCCCGGGACAGGGGGCTTCCGGCTACACCTTC. It is translated as CASSSPGQGASGYTF. This chain joins TRBV19 and TRBJ1-2, with 12 positions matching TRBD1. In germline, CDR1 is LNHDA, CDR2 SQIVND (reference sequence). The ends lost 5 bases at V and 8 bases at J; junction bases unmatched: 9. CDR3 length: 15 residues.

The V and J genes are TRBV6-1 and TRBJ2-5; 8 bases line up with TRBD2. The CDR3 loop spans 15 amino acids. V gave up 7 bases and J gave up 5 bases; unmatched junction bases: 12. Looked up from germline, CDR1 is MNHNS and CDR2 is SASEGT. Here the CDR3 reads CASTTLGTSVETQYF. CDR3 DNA: TGTGCCAGCACCACACTTGGGACTAGTGTGGAGACCCAGTACTTC.

The rearrangement links TRBV5-4 to TRBJ2-7, with 7 bases that match TRBD1. The CDR3 extends over 13 amino acids. The germline V gene encodes CDR1 SGHNT and CDR2 YYREEE (reference sequence). After removal of 3 bases from V and 5 bases from J, the junction contained 5 bases not matched to a gene. The CDR3: CASSSLTGDEQYF. DNA for the CDR3: TGTGCCAGCAGCTCCCTCACAGGGGACGAGCAGTACTTC.

The V and J genes are TRBV18 and TRBJ2-7; TRBD2 is a possible D gene (7 bases). Germline values: CDR1 KGHSH, CDR2 LQKENI. Trimming stripped 6 bases from V and 5 bases from J, with 20 bases between. The CDR3 extends over 15 amino acids. The CDR3 region is CASSPTRGGGHEQYF. Written as DNA, the CDR3 is TGTGCCAGCTCCCCCACAAGGGGCGGGGGCCACGAGCAGTACTTC.

V and J are TRBV11-3 and TRBJ2-7; 7 positions match TRBD1. The CDR3 is made up of 15 amino acids. Germline-derived CDR1 and CDR2 are SGHNT and YENEEA. J gave up 2 bases and V 7 bases, and 11 bases lay outside the gene matches. The CDR3 DNA follows: TGTGCCAGCACCCAATCCGGGACAGTTGCCTACGAGCAGTACTTC. This gives the protein CASTQSGTVAYEQYF.

The V and J genes are TRBV2 and TRBJ2-1, with D maybe TRBD2 (5 bases). Looked up from germline, CDR1 is SNHLY and CDR2 is FYNNEI. This CDR3 contains 17 residues. Trimming took off 2 bases at V and 0 bases at J, with 14 bases between the two ends. Written as DNA, the CDR3 is TGTGCCAGCAGTGAAATCTTACCGGGGATCTCCTACAATGAGCAGTTCTTC. It translates to CASSEILPGISYNEQFF.

The CDR3 DNA reads as TGTGCCAGCAGTAGCTCGACTAGCTTGTTCTTC. It yields the protein CASSSSTSLFF. The genes are TRBV25-1 and TRBJ2-1; the match to TRBD2 covers 7 bases. Germline CDR1 is MGHDK and CDR2 is SYGVNS. The CDR3 has 11 amino acids. After removal of 5 bases from V and 15 bases from J, the junction contained 7 bases not matched to a gene.

The genes are TRBV9 and TRBJ1-2; D is uncertain. This CDR3 has 12 residues. CDR1 is SGDLS and CDR2 is YYNGEE in the germline V gene. V gave up 3 bases and J gave up 6 bases, with 9 bases separating them. This CDR3 reads CASSGGYDGYTF. As DNA, the CDR3 is TGTGCCAGCAGCGGCGGATATGATGGCTACACCTTC. Drawing the rest from reference TRBV9 and TRBJ1-2, the complete variable domain is DSGVTQTPKHLITATGQRVTLRCSPRSGDLSVYWYQQSLDQGLQFLIQYYNGEERAKGNILERFSAQQFPDLHSELNLSSLELGDSALYFCASSGGYDGYTFGSGTRLTVV.

The chain joins TRBV7-2 to TRBJ2-7; 8 bases agree with TRBD1. In germline, CDR1 is SGHTA, CDR2 FQGNSA. V shed 5 bases and J 0 bases; nucleotides not matched to a gene: 9. This CDR3 has 16 residues. CDR3 nucleotides: TGTGCCAGCAGCAGAGGACAGGGAAGTAGCTCCTACGAGCAGTACTTC. Protein sequence: CASSRGQGSSSYEQYF.

This rearrangement joins TRBV28 to TRBJ2-3; 13 bases are a match to TRBD2. The J segment lost 10 bases and the V segment lost 4 bases, leaving 14 bases of the junction unmatched. The CDR3 extends over 17 amino acids. The germline gives CDR1 MDHEN, CDR2 SYDVKM. CDR3 region: CASSSVFPGTSGNSQYF. CDR3 in DNA: TGTGCCAGCAGTTCAGTATTCCCCGGGACTAGCGGGAACTCGCAGTATTTT.

The chain joins TRBV19 to TRBJ1-1; perhaps TRBD1 as D (6 bases). The CDR3 has 15 amino acids. V was shortened by 11 bases and J by 5 bases, with 24 bases between the two germline ends. Germline V CDR1 and CDR2: LNHDA, SQIVND (reference sequence). The CDR3 spells CAGNRDKDRRTEAFF. The CDR3 nucleotides are TGTGCCGGCAACCGGGACAAGGATCGGCGGACTGAAGCTTTCTTT.

The V call is TRBV10-3, the J call TRBJ2-3, with 10 bases lining up with TRBD1. Per the germline V gene, CDR1 is ENHRY and CDR2 is SYGVKD. The CDR3 is 15 residues long. Trimming cost V 6 bases and J 5 bases; bases outside gene matches: 8. The CDR3 DNA follows: TGTGCCATCAGCCCCCGGGACAGGGGTGAAGATACGCAGTATTTT. Translation: CAISPRDRGEDTQYF.